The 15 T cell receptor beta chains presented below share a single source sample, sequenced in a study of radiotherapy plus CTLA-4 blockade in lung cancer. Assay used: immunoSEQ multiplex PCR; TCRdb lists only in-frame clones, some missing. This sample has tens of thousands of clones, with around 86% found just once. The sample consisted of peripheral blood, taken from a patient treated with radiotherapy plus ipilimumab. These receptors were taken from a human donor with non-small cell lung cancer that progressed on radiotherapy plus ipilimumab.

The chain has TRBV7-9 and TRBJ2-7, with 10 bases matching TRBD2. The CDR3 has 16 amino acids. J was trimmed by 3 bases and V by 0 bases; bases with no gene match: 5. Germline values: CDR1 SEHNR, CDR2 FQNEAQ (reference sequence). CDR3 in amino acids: CASSLAQASGSYEQYF. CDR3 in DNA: TGTGCCAGCAGCTTAGCGCAGGCTAGCGGGAGCTACGAGCAGTACTTC.

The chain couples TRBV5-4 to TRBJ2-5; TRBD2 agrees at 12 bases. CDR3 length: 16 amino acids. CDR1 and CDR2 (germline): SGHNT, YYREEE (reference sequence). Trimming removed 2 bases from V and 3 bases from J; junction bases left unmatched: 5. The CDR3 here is CASSFTSGRLEETQYF. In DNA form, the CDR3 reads TGTGCCAGCAGCTTTACTAGCGGGAGGTTAGAAGAGACCCAGTACTTC. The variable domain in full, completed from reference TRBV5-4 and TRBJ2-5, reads ETGVTQSPTHLIKTRGQQVTLRCSSQSGHNTVSWYQQALGQGPQFIFQYYREEENGRGNFPPRFSGLQFPNYSSELNVNALELDDSALYLCASSFTSGRLEETQYFGPGTRLLVL.

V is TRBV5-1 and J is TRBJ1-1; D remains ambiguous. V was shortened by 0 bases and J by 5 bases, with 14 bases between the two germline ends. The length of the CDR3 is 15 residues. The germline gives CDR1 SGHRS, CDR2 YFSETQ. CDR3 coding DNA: TGCGCCAGCAGCTTGGGGTCCGGGTTCGGGACTGAAGCTTTCTTT. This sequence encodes CASSLGSGFGTEAFF. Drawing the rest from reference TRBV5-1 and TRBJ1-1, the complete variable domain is KAGVTQTPRYLIKTRGQQVTLSCSPISGHRSVSWYQQTPGQGLQFLFEYFSETQRNKGNFPGRFSGRQFSNSRSEMNVSTLELGDSALYLCASSLGSGFGTEAFFGQGTRLTVV.

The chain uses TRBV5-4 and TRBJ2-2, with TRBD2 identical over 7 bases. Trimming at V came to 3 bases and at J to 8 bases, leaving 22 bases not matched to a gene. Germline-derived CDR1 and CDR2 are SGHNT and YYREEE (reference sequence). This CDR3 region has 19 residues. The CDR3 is CASSSSSGRPTSPFGELFF. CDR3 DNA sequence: TGTGCCAGCAGCTCCTCTTCCGGGAGGCCTACCTCCCCTTTTGGGGAGCTGTTTTTT.

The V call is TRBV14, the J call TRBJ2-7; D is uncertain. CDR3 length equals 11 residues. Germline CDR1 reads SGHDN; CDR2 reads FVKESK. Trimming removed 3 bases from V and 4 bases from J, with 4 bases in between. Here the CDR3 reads CASSHLYEQYF. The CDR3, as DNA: TGTGCCAGCAGCCACTTGTACGAGCAGTACTTC. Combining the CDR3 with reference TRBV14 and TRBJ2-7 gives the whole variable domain EAGVTQFPSHSVIEKGQTVTLRCDPISGHDNLYWYRRVMGKEIKFLLHFVKESKQDESGMPNNRFLAERTGGTYSTLKVQPAELEDSGVYFCASSHLYEQYFGPGTRLTVT.

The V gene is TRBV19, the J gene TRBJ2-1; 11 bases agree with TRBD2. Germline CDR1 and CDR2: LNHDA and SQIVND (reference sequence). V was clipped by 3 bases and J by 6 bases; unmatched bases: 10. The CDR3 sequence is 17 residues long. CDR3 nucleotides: TGTGCCAGTAGTATTGGGGCTAGCGGGAGGTATACCAATGAGCAGTTCTTC. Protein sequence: CASSIGASGRYTNEQFF.

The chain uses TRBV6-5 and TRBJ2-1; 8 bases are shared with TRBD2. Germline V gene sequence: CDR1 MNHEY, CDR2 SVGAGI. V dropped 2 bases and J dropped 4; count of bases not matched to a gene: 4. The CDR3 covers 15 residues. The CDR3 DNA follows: TGTGCCAGCAGTTACGCGACTAGCGCTTACAATGAGCAGTTCTTC. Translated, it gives CASSYATSAYNEQFF.

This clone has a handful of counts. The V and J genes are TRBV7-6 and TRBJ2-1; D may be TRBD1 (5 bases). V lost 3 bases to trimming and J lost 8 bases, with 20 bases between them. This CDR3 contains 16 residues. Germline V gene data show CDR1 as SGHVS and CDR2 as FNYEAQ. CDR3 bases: TGTGCCAGCAGCTTGCAGGGATTAAGTGCGGCGGATGAGCAGTTCTTC. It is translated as CASSLQGLSAADEQFF. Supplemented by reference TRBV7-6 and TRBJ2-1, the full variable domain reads GAGVSQSPRYKVTKRGQDVALRCDPISGHVSLYWYRQALGQGPEFLTYFNYEAQQDKSGLPNDRFSAERPEGSISTLTIQRTEQRDSAMYRCASSLQGLSAADEQFFGPGTRLTVL.

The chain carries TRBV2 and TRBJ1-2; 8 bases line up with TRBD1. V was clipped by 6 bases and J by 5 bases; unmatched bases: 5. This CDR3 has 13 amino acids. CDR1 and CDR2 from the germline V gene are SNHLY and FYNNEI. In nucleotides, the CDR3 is TGTGCCAGCAGCTTGCGACAGGGGTATGGCTACACCTTC. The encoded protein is CASSLRQGYGYTF.

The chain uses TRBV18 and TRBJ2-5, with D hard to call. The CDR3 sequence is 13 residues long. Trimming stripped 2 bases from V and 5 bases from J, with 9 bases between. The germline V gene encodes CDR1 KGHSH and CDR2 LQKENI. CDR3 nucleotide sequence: TGTGCCAGCTCACCATCAAATGGGGAGACCCAGTACTTC. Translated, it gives CASSPSNGETQYF.

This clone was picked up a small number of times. The CDR3: CASSLVQGYEQYF. The DNA for the CDR3 is TGTGCCAGCAGCTTGGTACAGGGGTACGAGCAGTACTTC. The rearrangement uses TRBV5-4 and TRBJ2-7; 7 bases are a match to TRBD1. The germline gives CDR1 SGHNT, CDR2 YYREEE (reference sequence). This CDR3 has 13 residues. V lost 0 bases and J lost 4; bases outside the gene matches: 1.

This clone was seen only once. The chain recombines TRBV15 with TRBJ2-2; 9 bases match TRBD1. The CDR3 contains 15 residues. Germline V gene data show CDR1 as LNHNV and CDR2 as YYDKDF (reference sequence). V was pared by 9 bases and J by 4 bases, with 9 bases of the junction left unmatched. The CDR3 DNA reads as TGTGCCACACGGGCACAGGGGGCGGTCACCGGGGAGCTGTTTTTT. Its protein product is CATRAQGAVTGELFF.

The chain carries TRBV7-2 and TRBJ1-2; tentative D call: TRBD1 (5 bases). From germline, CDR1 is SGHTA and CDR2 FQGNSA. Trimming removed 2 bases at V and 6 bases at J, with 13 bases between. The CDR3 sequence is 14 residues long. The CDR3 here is CASSLRRQTNGYTF. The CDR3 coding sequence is TGTGCCAGCAGCTTAAGGAGACAGACTAATGGCTACACCTTC. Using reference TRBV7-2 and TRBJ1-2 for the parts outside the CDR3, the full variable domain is GAGVSQSPSNKVTEKGKDVELRCDPISGHTALYWYRQSLGQGLEFLIYFQGNSAPDKSGLPSDRFSAERTGGSVSTLTIQRTQQEDSAVYLCASSLRRQTNGYTFGSGTRLTVV.

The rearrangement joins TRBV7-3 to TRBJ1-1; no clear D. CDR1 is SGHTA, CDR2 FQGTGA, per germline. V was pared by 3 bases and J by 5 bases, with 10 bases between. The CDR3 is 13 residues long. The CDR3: CASSFGYGTEAFF. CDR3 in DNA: TGTGCCAGCAGCTTTGGGTACGGGACTGAAGCTTTCTTT.

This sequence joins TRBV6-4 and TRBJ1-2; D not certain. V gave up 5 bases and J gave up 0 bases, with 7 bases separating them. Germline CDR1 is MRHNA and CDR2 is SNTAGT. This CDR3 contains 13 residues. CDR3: CASSPDANYGYTF. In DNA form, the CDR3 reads TGTGCCAGCAGTCCAGACGCTAACTATGGCTACACCTTC.